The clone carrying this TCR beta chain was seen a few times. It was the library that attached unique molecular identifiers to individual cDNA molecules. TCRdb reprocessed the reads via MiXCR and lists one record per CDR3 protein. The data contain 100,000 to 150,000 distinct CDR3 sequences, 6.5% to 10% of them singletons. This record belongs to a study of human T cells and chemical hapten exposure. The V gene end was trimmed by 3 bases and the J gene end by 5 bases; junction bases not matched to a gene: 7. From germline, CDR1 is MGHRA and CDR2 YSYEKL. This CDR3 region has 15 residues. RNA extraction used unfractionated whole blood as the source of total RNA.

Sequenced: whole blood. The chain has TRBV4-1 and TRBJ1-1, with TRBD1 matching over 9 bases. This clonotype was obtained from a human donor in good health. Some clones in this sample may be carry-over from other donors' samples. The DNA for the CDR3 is TGCGCCAGCAGCCAGGCAGGGACAGGGTTGACTGAAGCTTTCTTT. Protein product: CASSQAGTGLTEAFF.